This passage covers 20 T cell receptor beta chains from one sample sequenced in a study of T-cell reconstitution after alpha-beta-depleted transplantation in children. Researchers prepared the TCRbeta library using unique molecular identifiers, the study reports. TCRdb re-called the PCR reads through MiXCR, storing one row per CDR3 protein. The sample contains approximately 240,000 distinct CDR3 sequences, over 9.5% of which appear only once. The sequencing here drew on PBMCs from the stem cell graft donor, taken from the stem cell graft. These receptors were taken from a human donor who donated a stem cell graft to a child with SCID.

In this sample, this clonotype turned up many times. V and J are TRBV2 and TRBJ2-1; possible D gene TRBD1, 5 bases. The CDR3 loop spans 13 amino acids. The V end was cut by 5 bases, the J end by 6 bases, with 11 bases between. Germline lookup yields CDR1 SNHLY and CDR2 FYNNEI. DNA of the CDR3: TGTGCCAGCAGTCCCACAGGACGCAATGAGCAGTTCTTC. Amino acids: CASSPTGRNEQFF.

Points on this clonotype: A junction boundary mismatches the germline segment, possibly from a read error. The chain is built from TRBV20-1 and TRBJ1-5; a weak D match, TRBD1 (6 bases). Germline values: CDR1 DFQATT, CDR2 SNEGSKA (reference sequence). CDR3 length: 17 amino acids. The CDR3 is CCASADRLGHSNQPQHF. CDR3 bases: TGCTGTGCTAGTGCCGACAGGTTGGGTCATAGCAATCAGCCCCAGCATTTT.

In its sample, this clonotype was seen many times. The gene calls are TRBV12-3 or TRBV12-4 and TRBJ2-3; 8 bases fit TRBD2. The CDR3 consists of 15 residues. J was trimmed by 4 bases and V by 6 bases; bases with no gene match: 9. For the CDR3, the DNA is TGTGCCAGCAGGCCGACTAGCGTGGCGGCAGATACGCAGTATTTT. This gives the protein CASRPTSVAADTQYF.

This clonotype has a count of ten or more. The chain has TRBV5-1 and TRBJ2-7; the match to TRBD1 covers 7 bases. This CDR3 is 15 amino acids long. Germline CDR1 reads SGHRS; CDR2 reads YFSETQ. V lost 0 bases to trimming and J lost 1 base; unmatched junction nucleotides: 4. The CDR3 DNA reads TGCGCCAGCAGCTTGGGCCCGGGACAGTCCTACGAGCAGTACTTC. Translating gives CASSLGPGQSYEQYF.

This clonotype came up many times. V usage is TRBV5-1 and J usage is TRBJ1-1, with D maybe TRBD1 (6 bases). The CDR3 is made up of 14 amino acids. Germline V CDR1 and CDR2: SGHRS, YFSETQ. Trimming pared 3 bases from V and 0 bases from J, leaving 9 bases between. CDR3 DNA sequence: TGCGCCAGCAGCTCAACAGGGTTGAACACTGAAGCTTTCTTT. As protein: CASSSTGLNTEAFF. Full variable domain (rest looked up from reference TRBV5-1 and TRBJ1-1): KAGVTQTPRYLIKTRGQQVTLSCSPISGHRSVSWYQQTPGQGLQFLFEYFSETQRNKGNFPGRFSGRQFSNSRSEMNVSTLELGDSALYLCASSSTGLNTEAFFGQGTRLTVV.

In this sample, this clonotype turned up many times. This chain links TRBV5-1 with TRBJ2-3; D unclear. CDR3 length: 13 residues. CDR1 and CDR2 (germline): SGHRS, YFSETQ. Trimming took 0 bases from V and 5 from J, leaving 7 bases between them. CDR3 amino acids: CASSLAALDTQYF. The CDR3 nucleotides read TGCGCCAGCAGCTTGGCTGCGCTAGATACGCAGTATTTT.

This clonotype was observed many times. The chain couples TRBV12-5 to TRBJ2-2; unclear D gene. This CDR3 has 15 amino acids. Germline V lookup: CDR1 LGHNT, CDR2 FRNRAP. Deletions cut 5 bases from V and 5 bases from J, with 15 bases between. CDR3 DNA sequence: TGTGCTAGTGGTGGCTCTCAGGCGAGGACCGGGGAGCTGTTTTTT. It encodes CASGGSQARTGELFF.

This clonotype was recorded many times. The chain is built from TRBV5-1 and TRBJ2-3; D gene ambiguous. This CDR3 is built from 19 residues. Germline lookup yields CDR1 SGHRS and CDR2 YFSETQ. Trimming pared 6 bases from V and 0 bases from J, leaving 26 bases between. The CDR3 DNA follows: TGCGCCAGCATTAAGGGCAGGTTCACCTCAGATACTAGCACAGATACGCAGTATTTT. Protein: CASIKGRFTSDTSTDTQYF.

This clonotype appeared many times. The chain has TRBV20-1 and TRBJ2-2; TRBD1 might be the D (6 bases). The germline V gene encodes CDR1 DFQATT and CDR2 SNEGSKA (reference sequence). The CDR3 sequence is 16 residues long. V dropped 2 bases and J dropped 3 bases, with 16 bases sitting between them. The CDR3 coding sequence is TGCAGTGCTAGAAAGCGGTCAGGGGCTGACACCGGGGAGCTGTTTTTT. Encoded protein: CSARKRSGADTGELFF.

CDR3 DNA: TGCGCCAGCAGCCTCAGCGGGGCCTCTGGGGCCAACGTCCTGACTTTC. Protein product: CASSLSGASGANVLTF. This chain connects TRBV4-3 to TRBJ2-6; 7 bases fit TRBD2. The CDR3 is 16 residues long. CDR1 is LGHNA and CDR2 is YSLEER in the germline V gene. V shed 4 bases and J 0 bases; nucleotides not matched to a gene: 3.

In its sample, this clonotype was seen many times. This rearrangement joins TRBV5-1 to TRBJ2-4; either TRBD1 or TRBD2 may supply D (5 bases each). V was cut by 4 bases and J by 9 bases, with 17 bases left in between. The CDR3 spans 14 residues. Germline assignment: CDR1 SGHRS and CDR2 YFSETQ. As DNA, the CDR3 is TGCGCCAGCAGCCCAACCCGAGGGGATTCCATTCAGTACTTC. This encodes CASSPTRGDSIQYF.

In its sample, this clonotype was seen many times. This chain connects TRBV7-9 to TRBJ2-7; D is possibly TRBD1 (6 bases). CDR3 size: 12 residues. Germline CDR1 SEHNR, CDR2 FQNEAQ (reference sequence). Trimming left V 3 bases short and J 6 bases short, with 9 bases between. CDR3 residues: CASSFRGSEQYF. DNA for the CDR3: TGTGCCAGCAGCTTTAGGGGGAGCGAGCAGTACTTC.

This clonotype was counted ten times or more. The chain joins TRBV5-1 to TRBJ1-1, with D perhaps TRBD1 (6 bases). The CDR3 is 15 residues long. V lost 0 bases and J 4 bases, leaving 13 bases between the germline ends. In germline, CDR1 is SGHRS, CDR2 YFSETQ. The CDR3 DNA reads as TGCGCCAGCAGCTTGGACCGGGGGGCGAGCACTGAAGCTTTCTTT. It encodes CASSLDRGASTEAFF.

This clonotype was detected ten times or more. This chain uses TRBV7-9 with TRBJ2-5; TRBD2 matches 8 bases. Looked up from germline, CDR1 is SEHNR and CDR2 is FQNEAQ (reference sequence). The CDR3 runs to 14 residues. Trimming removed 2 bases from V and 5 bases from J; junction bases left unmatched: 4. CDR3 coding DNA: TGTGCCAGCAGCTTATTCGGCGGGGGGGAGACCCAGTACTTC. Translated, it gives CASSLFGGGETQYF.

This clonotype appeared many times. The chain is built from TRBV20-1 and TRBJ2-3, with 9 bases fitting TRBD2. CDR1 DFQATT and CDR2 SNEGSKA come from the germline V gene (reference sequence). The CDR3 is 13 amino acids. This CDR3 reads CAAVAGVTDTQYF. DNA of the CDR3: TGCGCCGCCGTAGCGGGGGTCACAGATACGCAGTATTTT.

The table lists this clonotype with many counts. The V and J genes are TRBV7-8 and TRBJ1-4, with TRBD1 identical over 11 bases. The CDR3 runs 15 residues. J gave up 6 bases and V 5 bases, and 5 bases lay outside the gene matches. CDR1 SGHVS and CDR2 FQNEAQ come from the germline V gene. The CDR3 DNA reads TGTGCCAGCAGCGTTCCGGGACAGGGGGATGAAAAACTGTTTTTT. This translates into CASSVPGQGDEKLFF.

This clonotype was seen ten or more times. The CDR3 sequence: CASSHATGTRDYNEQFF. In nucleotides, the CDR3 is TGCGCCAGCAGCCATGCTACCGGGACTAGGGATTACAATGAGCAGTTCTTC. This chain connects TRBV4-1 to TRBJ2-1; 8 bases are a match to TRBD2. The trim removed 3 bases at V and 4 bases at J, leaving 11 bases unmatched. Germline V gene lookup returns CDR1 MGHRA and CDR2 YSYEKL. The CDR3 is 17 residues long.

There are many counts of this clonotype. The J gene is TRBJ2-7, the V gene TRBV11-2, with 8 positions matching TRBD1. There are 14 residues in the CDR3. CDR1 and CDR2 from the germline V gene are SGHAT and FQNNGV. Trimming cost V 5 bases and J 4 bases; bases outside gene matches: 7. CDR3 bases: TGTGCCAGCAGCGCCCCAAGGACAGGGTACGAGCAGTACTTC. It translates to CASSAPRTGYEQYF.

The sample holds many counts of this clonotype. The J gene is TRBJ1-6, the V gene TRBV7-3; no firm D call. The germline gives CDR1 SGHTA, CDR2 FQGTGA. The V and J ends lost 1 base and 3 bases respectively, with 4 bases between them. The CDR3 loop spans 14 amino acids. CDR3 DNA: TGTGCCAGCAGCTTAAAGGGCTATAATTCACCCCTCCACTTT. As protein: CASSLKGYNSPLHF.

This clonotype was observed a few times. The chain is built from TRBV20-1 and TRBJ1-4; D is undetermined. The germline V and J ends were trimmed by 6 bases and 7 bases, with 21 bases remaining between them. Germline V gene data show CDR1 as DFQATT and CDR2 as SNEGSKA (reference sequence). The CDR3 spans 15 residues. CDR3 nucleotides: TGCAGTGCCCCCGGATCGCCAAGATTGACTGAAAAACTGTTTTTT. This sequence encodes CSAPGSPRLTEKLFF.